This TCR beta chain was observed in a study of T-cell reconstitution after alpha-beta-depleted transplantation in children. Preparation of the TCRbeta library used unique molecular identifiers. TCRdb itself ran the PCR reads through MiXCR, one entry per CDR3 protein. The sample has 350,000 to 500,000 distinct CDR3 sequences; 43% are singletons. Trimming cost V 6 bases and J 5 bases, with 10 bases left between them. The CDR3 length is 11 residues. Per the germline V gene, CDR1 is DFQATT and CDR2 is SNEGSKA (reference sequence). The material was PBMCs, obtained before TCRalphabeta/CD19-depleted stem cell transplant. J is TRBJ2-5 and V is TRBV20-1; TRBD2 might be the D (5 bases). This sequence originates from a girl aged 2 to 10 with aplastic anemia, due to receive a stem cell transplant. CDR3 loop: CSAQRGETQYF. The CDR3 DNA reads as TGCAGTGCCCAAAGAGGGGAGACCCAGTACTTC.